This T cell receptor beta chain is drawn from a study of beta chain features in type 1 diabetes. Study observations and caveats: For Type 1 diabetes patients, all four CD4+ subsets carried TCRB CDR3s that were moderately but significantly shorter.

Reverse transcribing all isolated RNA meant expressed TCRB transcripts were sequenced. Libraries were prepared by immunoSEQ multiplex PCR; TCRdb keeps only in-frame clonotypes and omits some of them. This repertoire shows around 280,000 clones, approximately 16% found once; its top ten account for approximately 0.015%. Concerning this clone itself: The antigen remains undetermined.

V was pared by 4 bases and J by 1 base, with 4 bases of the junction left unmatched. CDR1 is SNHLY and CDR2 is FYNNEI in the germline V gene. There are 15 residues in the CDR3. The sample comprised naive CD4+ T cells from blood. This TCR was recovered from a man aged 18 to 30 with type 1 diabetes. The V call is TRBV2, the J call TRBJ2-1; the match to TRBD2 covers 7 bases. The chain's CDR3 is CASSVGRESYNEQFF. The CDR3 DNA reads TGTGCCAGCAGTGTCGGGCGGGAGTCCTACAATGAGCAGTTCTTC.